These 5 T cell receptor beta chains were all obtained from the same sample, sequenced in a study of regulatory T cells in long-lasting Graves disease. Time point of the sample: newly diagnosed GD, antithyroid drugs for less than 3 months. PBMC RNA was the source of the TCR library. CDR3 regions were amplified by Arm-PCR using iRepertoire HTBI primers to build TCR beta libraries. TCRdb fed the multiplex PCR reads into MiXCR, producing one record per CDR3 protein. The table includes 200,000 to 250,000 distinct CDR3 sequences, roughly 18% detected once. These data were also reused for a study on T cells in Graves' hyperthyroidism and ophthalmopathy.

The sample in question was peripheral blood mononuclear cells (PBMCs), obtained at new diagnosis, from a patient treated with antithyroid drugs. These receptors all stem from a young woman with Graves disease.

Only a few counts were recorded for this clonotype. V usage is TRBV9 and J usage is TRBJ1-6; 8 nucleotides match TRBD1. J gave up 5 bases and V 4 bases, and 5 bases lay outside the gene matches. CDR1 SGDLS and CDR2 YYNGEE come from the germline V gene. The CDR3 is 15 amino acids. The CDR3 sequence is CASSPSGGNNSPLHF. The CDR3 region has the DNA TGTGCCAGCAGCCCCTCAGGGGGCAATAATTCACCCCTCCACTTT.

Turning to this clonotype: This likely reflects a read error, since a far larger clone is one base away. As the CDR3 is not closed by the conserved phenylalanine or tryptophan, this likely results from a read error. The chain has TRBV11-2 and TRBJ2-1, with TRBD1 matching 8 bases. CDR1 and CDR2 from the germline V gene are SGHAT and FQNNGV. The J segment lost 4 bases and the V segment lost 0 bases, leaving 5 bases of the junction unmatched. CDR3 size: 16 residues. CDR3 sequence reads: CASSLDSGQVYNEQFL. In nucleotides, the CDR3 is TGTGCCAGCAGCTTAGATTCGGGACAGGTGTACAATGAGCAGTTCCTC.

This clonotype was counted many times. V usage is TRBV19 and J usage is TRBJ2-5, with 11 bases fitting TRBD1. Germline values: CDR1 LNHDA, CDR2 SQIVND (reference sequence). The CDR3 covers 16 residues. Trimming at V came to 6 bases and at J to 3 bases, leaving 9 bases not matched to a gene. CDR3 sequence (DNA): TGTGCCAGTAGCCAAGGGACAGGGGGTCAGGAAGAGACCCAGTACTTC. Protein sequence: CASSQGTGGQEETQYF.

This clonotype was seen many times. The CDR3 loop reads CASSLRRTFSYEQYF. In nucleotides, the CDR3 is TGTGCCAGCAGTTTGCGCAGGACTTTCTCCTACGAGCAGTACTTC. The rearrangement links TRBV28 to TRBJ2-7, with D maybe TRBD2 (5 bases). The ends were cut back, 3 bases at V and 0 bases at J, with 12 bases in the middle. The CDR3 contains 15 residues. CDR1 is MDHEN and CDR2 is SYDVKM in the germline V gene.

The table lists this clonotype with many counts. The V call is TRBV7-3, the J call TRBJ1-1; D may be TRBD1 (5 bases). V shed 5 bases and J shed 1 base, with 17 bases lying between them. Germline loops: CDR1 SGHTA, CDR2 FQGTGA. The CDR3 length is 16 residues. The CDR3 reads CASSIQGVGPNTEAFF. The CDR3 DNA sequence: TGTGCCAGCAGCATTCAGGGAGTGGGGCCGAACACTGAAGCTTTCTTT.